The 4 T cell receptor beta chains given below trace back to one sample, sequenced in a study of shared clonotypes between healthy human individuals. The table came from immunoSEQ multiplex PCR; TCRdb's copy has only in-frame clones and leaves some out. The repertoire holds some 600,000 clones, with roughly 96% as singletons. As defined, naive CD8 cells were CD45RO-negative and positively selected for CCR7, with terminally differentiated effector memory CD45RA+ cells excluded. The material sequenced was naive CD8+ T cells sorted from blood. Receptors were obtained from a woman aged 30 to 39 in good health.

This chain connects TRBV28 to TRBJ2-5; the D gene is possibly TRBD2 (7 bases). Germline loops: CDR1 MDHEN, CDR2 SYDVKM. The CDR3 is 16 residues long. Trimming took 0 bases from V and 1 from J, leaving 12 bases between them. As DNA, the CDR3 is TGTGCCAGCAGTTTATGGGGAGGGGGGGCCCAAGAGACCCAGTACTTC. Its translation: CASSLWGGGAQETQYF.

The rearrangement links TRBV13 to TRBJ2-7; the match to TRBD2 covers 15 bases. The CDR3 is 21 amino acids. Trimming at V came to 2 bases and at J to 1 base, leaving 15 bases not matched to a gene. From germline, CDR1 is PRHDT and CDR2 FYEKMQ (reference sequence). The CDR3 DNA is TGTGCCAGCAGCTTATTGGAGGGGTCCGGGACTAGCGGGAGGTGGTCCTACGAGCAGTACTTC. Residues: CASSLLEGSGTSGRWSYEQYF.

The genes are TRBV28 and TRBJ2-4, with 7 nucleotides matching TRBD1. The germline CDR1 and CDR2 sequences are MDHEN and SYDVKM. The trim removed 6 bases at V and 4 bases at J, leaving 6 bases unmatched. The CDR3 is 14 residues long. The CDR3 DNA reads TGTGCCAGCAGGTCGGGACAGTCGAAAAACATTCAGTACTTC. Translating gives CASRSGQSKNIQYF.

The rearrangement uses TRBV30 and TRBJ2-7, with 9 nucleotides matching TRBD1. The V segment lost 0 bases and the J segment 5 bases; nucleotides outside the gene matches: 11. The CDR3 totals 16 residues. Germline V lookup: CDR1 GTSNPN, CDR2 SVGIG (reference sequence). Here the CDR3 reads CAWSVGPGTGRDEQYF. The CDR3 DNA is TGTGCCTGGAGTGTAGGCCCTGGGACAGGGAGAGACGAGCAGTACTTC.